The 8 T cell receptor beta chains below were found in one sample sequenced in a study of a mutant IDH1 vaccine in newly diagnosed glioma. Sequencing used immunoSEQ multiplex PCR; TCRdb keeps in-frame clones, though not all of them. The repertoire holds around 120,000 clones, with around four fifths as singletons. Antigens for these TCRs are unknown. The time point: week 11, during vaccination. A 20-mer mutant IDH1 peptide at 300 ug was injected subcutaneously with topical imiquimod. The specimen comprised PBMCs, sampled from a glioma patient whose treatment included an IDH1 peptide vaccine. These receptor sequences come from a middle-aged man with glioma.

The rearrangement uses TRBV4-2 and TRBJ2-2, with TRBD2 matching 11 bases. Germline CDR1 and CDR2: LGHNA and YNFKEQ. CDR3 size: 19 residues. Losses at the gene ends were 4 bases for V and 4 bases for J; bases not matched to a gene: 14. The CDR3 nucleotides read TGTGCCAGCAGCCCTAGTCCGGGACTAGCGGTCCATAGCACCGGGGAGCTGTTTTTT. This gives the protein CASSPSPGLAVHSTGELFF.

V is TRBV30 and J is TRBJ1-2; tentatively, D is TRBD1 (5 bases). The CDR3 runs to 13 residues. V was clipped by 0 bases and J by 7 bases, with 12 bases between them. The germline V gene encodes CDR1 GTSNPN and CDR2 SVGIG (reference sequence). Here the CDR3 reads CAWSVTGASGYTF. The CDR3 DNA reads TGTGCCTGGAGTGTAACTGGGGCCAGTGGCTACACCTTC.

The chain recombines TRBV30 with TRBJ1-2, with D unresolved. Looked up from germline, CDR1 is GTSNPN and CDR2 is SVGIG (reference sequence). CDR3 size: 13 residues. The V end lost 3 bases, the J end lost 0 bases, and 8 bases lay between the germline ends. CDR3 coding DNA: TGTGCCTGGAGACAGAATTCTAACTATGGCTACACCTTC. Its translation is CAWRQNSNYGYTF.

The chain recombines TRBV6-1 with TRBJ2-3, with TRBD2 matching 11 bases. The ends lost 0 bases at V and 7 bases at J; junction bases unmatched: 6. CDR3 length: 16 residues. In germline, CDR1 is MNHNS, CDR2 SASEGT. The CDR3 DNA reads as TGTGCCAGCAGTGAAGCGGCTAGCGGGGGGATCAATACGCAGTATTTT. Amino acid sequence: CASSEAASGGINTQYF.

This chain connects TRBV6-1 to TRBJ1-2; 9 bases are shared with TRBD1. Germline V CDR1 and CDR2: MNHNS, SASEGT. The CDR3 runs to 13 residues. V shed 3 bases and J 6 bases; nucleotides not matched to a gene: 2. This CDR3 is CASSDGQGNGYTF. CDR3 nucleotide sequence: TGTGCCAGCAGTGATGGACAGGGGAATGGCTACACCTTC.

CDR3 nucleotide sequence: TGTGCCAGCAGCAAATTGGGGGGTTGCGACCTAATTACAGATACGCAGTATTTT. Translation: CASSKLGGCDLITDTQYF. The rearrangement uses TRBV21-1 and TRBJ2-3; the D call in the table, TRBD2, was not verified against the DNA. TRBV21-1 is a known pseudogene. This CDR3 is built from 18 residues.

The chain combines TRBV15 with TRBJ2-1; D is possibly TRBD1 (5 bases). The CDR3 loop spans 14 amino acids. Per the germline V gene, CDR1 is LNHNV and CDR2 is YYDKDF (reference sequence). Trimming removed 4 bases from V and 3 bases from J, with 10 bases in between. CDR3 nucleotides: TGTGCCACCAGCAAAAAACAGGACTACAATGAGCAGTTCTTC. Its protein is CATSKKQDYNEQFF.

The chain has TRBV5-1 and TRBJ2-7, with TRBD1 identical over 9 bases. From germline, CDR1 is SGHRS and CDR2 YFSETQ. The ends lost 0 bases at V and 5 bases at J; junction bases unmatched: 6. The CDR3 loop spans 15 amino acids. CDR3 in amino acids: CASSLEGQGYHEQYF. CDR3 bases: TGCGCCAGCAGCTTGGAGGGACAGGGCTACCACGAGCAGTACTTC.